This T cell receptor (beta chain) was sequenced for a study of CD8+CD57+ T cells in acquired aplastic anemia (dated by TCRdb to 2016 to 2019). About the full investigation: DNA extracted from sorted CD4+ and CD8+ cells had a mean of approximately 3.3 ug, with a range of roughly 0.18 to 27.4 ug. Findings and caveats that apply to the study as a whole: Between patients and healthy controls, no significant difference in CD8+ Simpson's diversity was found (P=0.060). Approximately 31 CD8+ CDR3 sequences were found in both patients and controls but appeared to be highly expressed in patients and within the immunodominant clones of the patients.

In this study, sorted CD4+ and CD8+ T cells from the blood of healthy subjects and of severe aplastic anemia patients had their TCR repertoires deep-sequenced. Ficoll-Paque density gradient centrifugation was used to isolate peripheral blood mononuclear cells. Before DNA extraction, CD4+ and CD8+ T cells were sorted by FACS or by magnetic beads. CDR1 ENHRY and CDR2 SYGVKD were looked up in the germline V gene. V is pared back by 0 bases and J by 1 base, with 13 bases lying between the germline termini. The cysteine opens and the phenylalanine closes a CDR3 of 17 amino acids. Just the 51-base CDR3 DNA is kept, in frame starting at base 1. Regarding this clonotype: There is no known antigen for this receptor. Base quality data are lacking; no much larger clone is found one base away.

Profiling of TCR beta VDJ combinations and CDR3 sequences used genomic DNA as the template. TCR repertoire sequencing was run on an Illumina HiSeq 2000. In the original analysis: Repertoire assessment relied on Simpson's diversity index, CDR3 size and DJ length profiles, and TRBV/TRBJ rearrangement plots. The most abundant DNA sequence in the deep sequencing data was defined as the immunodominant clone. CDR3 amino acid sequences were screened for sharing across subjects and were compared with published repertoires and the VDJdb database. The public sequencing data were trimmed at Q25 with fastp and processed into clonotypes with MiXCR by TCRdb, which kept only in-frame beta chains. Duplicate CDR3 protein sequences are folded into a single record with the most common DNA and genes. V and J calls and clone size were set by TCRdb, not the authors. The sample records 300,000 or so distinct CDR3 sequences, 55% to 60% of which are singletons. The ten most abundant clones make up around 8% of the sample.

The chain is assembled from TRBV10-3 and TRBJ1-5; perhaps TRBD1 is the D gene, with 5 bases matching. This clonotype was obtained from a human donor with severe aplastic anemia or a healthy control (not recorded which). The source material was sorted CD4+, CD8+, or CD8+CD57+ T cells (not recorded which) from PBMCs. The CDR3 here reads CAISESFRAGSNQPQHF. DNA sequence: TGTGCCATCAGTGAGTCGTTTAGGGCAGGGAGCAATCAGCCCCAGCATTTT.